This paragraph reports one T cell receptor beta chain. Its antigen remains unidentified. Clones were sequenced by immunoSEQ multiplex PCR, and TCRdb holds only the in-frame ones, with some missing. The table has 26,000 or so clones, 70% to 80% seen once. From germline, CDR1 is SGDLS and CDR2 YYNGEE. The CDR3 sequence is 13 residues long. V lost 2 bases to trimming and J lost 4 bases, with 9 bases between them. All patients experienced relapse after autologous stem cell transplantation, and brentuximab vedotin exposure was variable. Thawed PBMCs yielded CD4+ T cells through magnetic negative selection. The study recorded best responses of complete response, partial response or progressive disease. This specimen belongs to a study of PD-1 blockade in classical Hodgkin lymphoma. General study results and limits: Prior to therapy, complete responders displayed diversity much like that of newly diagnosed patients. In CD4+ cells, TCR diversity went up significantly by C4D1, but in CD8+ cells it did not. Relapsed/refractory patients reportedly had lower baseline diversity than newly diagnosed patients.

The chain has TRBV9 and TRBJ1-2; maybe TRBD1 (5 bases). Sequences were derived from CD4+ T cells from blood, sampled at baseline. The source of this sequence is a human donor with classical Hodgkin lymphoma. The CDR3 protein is CASSVRDLYGYTF. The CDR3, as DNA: TGTGCCAGCAGCGTCCGGGACCTCTATGGCTACACCTTC.